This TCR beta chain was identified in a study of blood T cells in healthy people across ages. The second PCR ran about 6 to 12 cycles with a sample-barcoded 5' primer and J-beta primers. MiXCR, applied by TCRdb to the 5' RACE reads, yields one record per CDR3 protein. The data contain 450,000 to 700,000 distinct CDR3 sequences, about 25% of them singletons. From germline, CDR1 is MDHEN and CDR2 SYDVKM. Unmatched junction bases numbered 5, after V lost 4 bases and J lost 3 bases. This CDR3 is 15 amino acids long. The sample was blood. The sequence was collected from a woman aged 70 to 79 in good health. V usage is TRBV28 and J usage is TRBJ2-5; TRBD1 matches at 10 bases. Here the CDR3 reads CASSSSGTGEETQYF. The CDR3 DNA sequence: TGTGCCAGCAGTTCGTCCGGGACAGGGGAAGAGACCCAGTACTTC.